Presented here are 19 T cell receptor beta chains from one specimen sequenced in a study of T cells in pancreatic ductal adenocarcinoma. Produced via immunoSEQ multiplex PCR; TCRdb's table is partial and in-frame only. The data contain around 94,000 clones, about 95% of them singletons. The selected patients with pancreatic ductal adenocarcinoma had surgery but no neoadjuvant therapy. Material: PBMCs. The receptors were sampled from a human donor with pancreatic ductal adenocarcinoma.

V usage is TRBV6-1 and J usage is TRBJ2-7, with 9 bases lining up with TRBD1. The CDR3 is 14 residues long. V lost 5 bases, J lost 4 bases, and 6 bases stayed unmatched. Germline V lookup: CDR1 MNHNS, CDR2 SASEGT. The CDR3 here is CASSPGQGFYEQYF. The CDR3 region has the DNA TGTGCCAGCAGTCCGGGACAGGGTTTTTACGAGCAGTACTTC.

CDR3 DNA: TGCAGCGTCCCACAGGGAGCTGCTAACTATGGCTACACCTTC. Translation: CSVPQGAANYGYTF. This chain uses TRBV29-1 with TRBJ1-2; maybe TRBD1 (6 bases). The CDR3 covers 14 residues. With 6 bases removed from V and 0 bases from J, the gap between germline ends came to 14 bases. Germline loops: CDR1 SQVTM, CDR2 ANQGSEA. Drawing the rest from reference TRBV29-1 and TRBJ1-2, the complete variable domain is SAVISQKPSRDICQRGTSLTIQCQVDSQVTMMFWYRQQPGQSLTLIATANQGSEATYESGFVIDKFPISRPNLTFSTLTVSNMSPEDSSIYLCSVPQGAANYGYTFGSGTRLTVV.

This sequence joins TRBV7-2 and TRBJ2-7; 10 bases align to TRBD2. Germline values: CDR1 SGHTA, CDR2 FQGNSA. The CDR3 extends over 14 amino acids. The ends lost 4 bases at V and 3 bases at J; junction bases unmatched: 3. CDR3 sequence (DNA): TGTGCCAGCAGCTCCGGGACTAGCGTCTACGAGCAGTACTTC. It yields the protein CASSSGTSVYEQYF.

The chain couples TRBV29-1 to TRBJ2-7; 8 bases are a match to TRBD1. This CDR3 has 14 residues. Losses at the gene ends were 5 bases for V and 6 bases for J; bases not matched to a gene: 12. Germline loops: CDR1 SQVTM, CDR2 ANQGSEA. CDR3 protein: CSVCASDRGGEQYF. The CDR3 DNA follows: TGCAGCGTTTGTGCCTCTGACAGGGGAGGCGAGCAGTACTTC.

The count of this clone is one. The V call is TRBV7-9, the J call TRBJ2-5; unclear D gene. Trimming pared 0 bases from V and 4 bases from J, leaving 3 bases between. The V gene's germline CDR1 is SEHNR and CDR2 FQNEAQ (reference sequence). This CDR3 region has 12 residues. CDR3 sequence: CASSLALETQYF. The CDR3 nucleotides read TGTGCCAGCAGCTTAGCCTTAGAGACCCAGTACTTC.

This sequence joins TRBV28 and TRBJ2-7; D is uncertain. V was clipped by 2 bases and J by 6 bases, with 8 bases between them. In germline, CDR1 is MDHEN, CDR2 SYDVKM. The CDR3 sequence is 12 residues long. CDR3 region: CASSLPGVEQYF. The CDR3 DNA sequence: TGTGCCAGCAGTTTACCGGGTGTCGAGCAGTACTTC. The entire variable domain, with the rest obtained from reference TRBV28 and TRBJ2-7, is as follows: DVKVTQSSRYLVKRTGEKVFLECVQDMDHENMFWYRQDPGLGLRLIYFSYDVKMKEKGDIPEGYSVSREKKERFSLILESASTNQTSMYLCASSLPGVEQYFGPGTRLTVT.

CDR3 sequence reads: CASSLRAGGYNEQYF. The CDR3 DNA reads as TGTGCCAGCAGCTTACGGGCGGGAGGGTACAACGAGCAGTACTTC. The chain combines TRBV5-4 with TRBJ2-7; 9 bases match TRBD2. Germline CDR1 SGHNT, CDR2 YYREEE (reference sequence). V lost 2 bases to trimming and J lost 5 bases; unmatched junction nucleotides: 8. This CDR3 region has 15 residues.

The chain is built from TRBV4-2 and TRBJ1-2; 7 nucleotides match TRBD1. Trimming cost V 0 bases and J 4 bases; bases outside gene matches: 11. Looked up from germline, CDR1 is LGHNA and CDR2 is YNFKEQ. This CDR3 spans 17 amino acids. The DNA for the CDR3 is TGTGCCAGCAGCCAAGAAAGGAGACCGACAGGGTTCTATGGCTACACCTTC. Residues: CASSQERRPTGFYGYTF.

The genes are TRBV18 and TRBJ1-2; 8 bases align to TRBD1. Trimming removed 3 bases from V and 8 bases from J; junction bases left unmatched: 5. This CDR3 contains 13 residues. CDR1 and CDR2 (germline): KGHSH, LQKENI. DNA for the CDR3: TGTGCCAGCTCACCTACGACAGGGGAAGGCTACACCTTC. Its protein is CASSPTTGEGYTF. The whole variable domain, filled in from reference TRBV18 and TRBJ1-2, reads NAGVMQNPRHLVRRRGQEARLRCSPMKGHSHVYWYRQLPEEGLKFMVYLQKENIIDESGMPKERFSAEFPKEGPSILRIQQVVRGDSAAYFCASSPTTGEGYTFGSGTRLTVV.

This clone appeared once. The V and J genes are TRBV28 and TRBJ2-2; 9 positions agree with TRBD1. J lost 7 bases, V lost 5 bases, and 11 bases had no gene match. This CDR3 is built from 16 residues. Germline-derived CDR1 and CDR2 are MDHEN and SYDVKM. CDR3 DNA sequence: TGTGCCAGCAGTCCAACGGGACAGGGACTCGGCGGGGAGCTGTTTTTT. It codes for CASSPTGQGLGGELFF. Full variable domain (missing parts from reference TRBV28 and TRBJ2-2): DVKVTQSSRYLVKRTGEKVFLECVQDMDHENMFWYRQDPGLGLRLIYFSYDVKMKEKGDIPEGYSVSREKKERFSLILESASTNQTSMYLCASSPTGQGLGGELFFGEGSRLTVL.

The chain uses TRBV28 and TRBJ2-7; the match to TRBD1 covers 7 bases. Germline loops: CDR1 MDHEN, CDR2 SYDVKM. The length of the CDR3 is 13 residues. Trimming cost V 8 bases and J 4 bases; bases outside gene matches: 8. CDR3 nucleotide sequence: TGTGCCAGCCGCCGGGACAGCAGGTACGAGCAGTACTTC. This encodes CASRRDSRYEQYF.

The V and J genes are TRBV25-1 and TRBJ2-5; possible D gene TRBD2, 5 bases. V shed 1 base and J shed 4 bases, with 10 bases lying between them. The CDR3 runs 14 residues. Germline V gives CDR1 MGHDK, CDR2 SYGVNS. DNA for the CDR3: TGTGCCAGCAGTGAATGGGAGACGCCAGAGACCCAGTACTTC. The encoded protein is CASSEWETPETQYF.

J is TRBJ2-2 and V is TRBV10-3; TRBD1 matches 9 bases. The CDR3 spans 13 residues. Germline V gives CDR1 ENHRY, CDR2 SYGVKD. Trimming at V came to 3 bases and at J to 8 bases, leaving 1 base not matched to a gene. The CDR3, as DNA: TGTGCCATCAGTGACGGGACAGGGGGGGAGCTGTTTTTT. Translation: CAISDGTGGELFF.

This clone was found a few times. This sequence joins TRBV2 and TRBJ2-7, with a tentative D call TRBD1 (5 bases). V dropped 7 bases and J dropped 5 bases, with 12 bases sitting between them. The CDR3 runs 12 residues. In germline, CDR1 is SNHLY, CDR2 FYNNEI. CDR3 nucleotides: TGTGCCAGCACTTCACAAGGGGACGAGCAGTACTTC. This gives the protein CASTSQGDEQYF.

The rearrangement uses TRBV7-9 and TRBJ1-2; TRBD1 matches 7 bases. The germline V gene has CDR1 SEHNR and CDR2 FQNEAQ (reference sequence). This CDR3 is built from 15 residues. The J segment lost 0 bases and the V segment lost 5 bases, leaving 6 bases of the junction unmatched. CDR3 region: CASSVQGQANYGYTF. The DNA of the CDR3 is TGTGCCAGCAGCGTCCAAGGACAGGCTAACTATGGCTACACCTTC.

The rearrangement links TRBV6-5 to TRBJ2-3; 7 bases fit TRBD1. The V and J ends lost 10 bases and 4 bases, in that order; junction bases with no gene match: 11. CDR3 length: 14 amino acids. In germline, CDR1 is MNHEY, CDR2 SVGAGI. The CDR3 loop reads CATRLQGLADTQYF. The CDR3 DNA reads as TGTGCCACCAGGCTACAGGGGTTGGCAGATACGCAGTATTTT.

The V gene is TRBV20-1, the J gene TRBJ2-3, with D tentatively TRBD2 (5 bases). The CDR3 length is 11 residues. The V end lost 7 bases, the J end lost 4 bases, and 9 bases lay between the germline ends. Germline V gene sequence: CDR1 DFQATT, CDR2 SNEGSKA (reference sequence). Here the CDR3 reads CSGEKADTQYF. CDR3 nucleotides: TGCAGTGGGGAGAAGGCAGATACGCAGTATTTT.

J is TRBJ2-3 and V is TRBV5-1, with D unclear. V lost 4 bases, J lost 0 bases, and 12 bases lay in between. This CDR3 has 15 residues. Germline CDR1 reads SGHRS; CDR2 reads YFSETQ. CDR3 DNA: TGCGCCAGCAGCCCGAGTATCTCTAGCACAGATACGCAGTATTTT. Residues: CASSPSISSTDTQYF. Using reference TRBV5-1 and TRBJ2-3 for the parts outside the CDR3, the full variable domain is KAGVTQTPRYLIKTRGQQVTLSCSPISGHRSVSWYQQTPGQGLQFLFEYFSETQRNKGNFPGRFSGRQFSNSRSEMNVSTLELGDSALYLCASSPSISSTDTQYFGPGTRLTVL.

The rearrangement joins TRBV4-1 to TRBJ2-1; the match to TRBD2 covers 7 bases. The junction had 12 bases not matched to a gene; V was cut back by 3 bases and J by 1 base. The germline V gene encodes CDR1 MGHRA and CDR2 YSYEKL. The CDR3 sequence is 18 residues long. The CDR3 DNA is TGCGCCAGCAGCCATTTTCTAGCGGTCGCCAAATCCTACAATGAGCAGTTCTTC. Translation: CASSHFLAVAKSYNEQFF.